This T cell receptor (beta chain) is from a study of CD8+CD57+ T cells in acquired aplastic anemia. Across the whole study: DNA from sorted CD4+ and CD8+ cells averaged approximately 3.5 ug.

Per germline, CDR1 DFQATT and CDR2 SNEGSKA (reference sequence). This CDR3 has 15 residues. With V trimmed by 1 base and J by 4 bases, 10 bases remained unmatched. For sequencing, patients were chosen who had shown expansion of CD8+CD57+ cells by flow cytometry. TCR beta VDJ and CDR3 were profiled, and genomic DNA was the template. MiXCR, applied by TCRdb to the reads, yields one record per CDR3 protein. Of 310,000 or so distinct CDR3 sequences in the sample, roughly 61% were seen once. A word on this clonotype: Its antigen remains unidentified.

Points from the study as a whole: There were 25 to 35 CD8+ CDR3 sequences that occurred in both patients and controls. No significant patient-versus-control difference appeared in CD8+ Simpson's diversity.

The chain uses TRBV20-1 and TRBJ2-7; TRBD2 aligns across 7 bases. The sample was sorted CD4+, CD8+, or CD8+CD57+ T cells (not recorded which) from PBMCs. The TCR sequence derives from a human donor with aplastic anemia. The DNA of the CDR3 is TGCAGTGCTAGAGTCGGCGGGGGACGGGAGTACGAGCAGTACTTC. The encoded protein is CSARVGGGREYEQYF.